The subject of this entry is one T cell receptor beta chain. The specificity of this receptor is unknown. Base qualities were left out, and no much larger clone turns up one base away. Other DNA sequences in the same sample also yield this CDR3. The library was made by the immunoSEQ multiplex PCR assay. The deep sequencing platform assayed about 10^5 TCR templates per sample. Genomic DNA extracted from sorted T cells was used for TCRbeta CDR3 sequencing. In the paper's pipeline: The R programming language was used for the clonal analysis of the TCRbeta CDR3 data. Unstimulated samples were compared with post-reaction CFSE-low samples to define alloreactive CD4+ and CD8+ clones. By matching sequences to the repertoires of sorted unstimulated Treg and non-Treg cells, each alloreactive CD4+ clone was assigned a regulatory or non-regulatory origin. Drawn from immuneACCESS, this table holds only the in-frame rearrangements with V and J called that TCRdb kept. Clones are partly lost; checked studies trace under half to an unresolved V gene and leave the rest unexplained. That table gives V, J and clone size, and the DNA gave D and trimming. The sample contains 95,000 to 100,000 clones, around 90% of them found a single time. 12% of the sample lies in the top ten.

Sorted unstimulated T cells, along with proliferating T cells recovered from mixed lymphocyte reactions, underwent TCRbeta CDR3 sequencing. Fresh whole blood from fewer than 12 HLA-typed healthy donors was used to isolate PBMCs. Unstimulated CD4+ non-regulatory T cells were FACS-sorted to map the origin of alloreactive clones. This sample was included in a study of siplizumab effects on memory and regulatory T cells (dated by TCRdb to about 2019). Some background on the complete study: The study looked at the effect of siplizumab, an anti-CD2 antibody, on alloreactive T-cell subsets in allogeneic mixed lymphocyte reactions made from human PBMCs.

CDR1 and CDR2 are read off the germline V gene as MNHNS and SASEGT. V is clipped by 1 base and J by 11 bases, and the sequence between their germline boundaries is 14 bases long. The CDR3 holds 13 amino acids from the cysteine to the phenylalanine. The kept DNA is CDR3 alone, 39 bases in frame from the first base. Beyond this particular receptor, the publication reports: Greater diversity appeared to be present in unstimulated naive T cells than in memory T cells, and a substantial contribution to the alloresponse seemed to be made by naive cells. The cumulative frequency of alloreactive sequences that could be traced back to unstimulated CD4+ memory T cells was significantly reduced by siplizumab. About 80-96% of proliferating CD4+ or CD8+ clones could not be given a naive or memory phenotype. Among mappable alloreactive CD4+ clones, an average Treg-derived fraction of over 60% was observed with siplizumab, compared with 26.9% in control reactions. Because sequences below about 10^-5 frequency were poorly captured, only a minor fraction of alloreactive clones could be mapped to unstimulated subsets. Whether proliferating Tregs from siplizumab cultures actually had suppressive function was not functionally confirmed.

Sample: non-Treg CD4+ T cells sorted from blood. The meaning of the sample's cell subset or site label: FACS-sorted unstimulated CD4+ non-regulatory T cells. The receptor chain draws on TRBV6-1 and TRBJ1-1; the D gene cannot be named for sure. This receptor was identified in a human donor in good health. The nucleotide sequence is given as TGTGCCAGCAGTGAAGAGGTGGTAGCCGTGGCTTTCTTT. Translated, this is CASSEEVVAVAFF.